A selection of T cell receptor beta chains follows, all from one sample in a study of T cell responses to AZD1222 COVID-19 vaccine. The protocol was immunoSEQ multiplex PCR, while the TCRdb copy is restricted to in-frame clones and leaves out a portion. The table lists 140,000 to 150,000 clones, 92% of them singletons. The sequencing used peripheral blood, collected 28 days after the second AZD1222 dose. The receptors were gathered from an adult who received the AZD1222 COVID-19 vaccine. Both conserved end residues are part of each CDR3. A D gene is named only where the DNA matches it firmly. For some rows the clone size is stated as once, few or many, or as a class when expanded; others skip it.

V gene	D gene	clone size	J gene	CDR3 DNA	CDR3 protein
TRBV27	TRBD1	once	TRBJ1-2	TGTGCCAGCAGTGTAACAGGGGGCCGTATCTATGGCTACACCTTC	CASSVTGGRIYGYTF
TRBV6-6	TRBD1	few	TRBJ1-4	TGTGCCAGCAGTTCCCAGGGACAGAATGAAAAACTGTTTTTT	CASSSQGQNEKLFF
TRBV9	.	.	TRBJ1-2	TGTGCCAGCAGCCCTCACCGGGACACCTATGGCTACACCTTC	CASSPHRDTYGYTF
TRBV7-2	.	.	TRBJ1-2	TGTGCCAGCAGCTTAGGTATCGGGGGATTTGATGGCTACACCTTC	CASSLGIGGFDGYTF
TRBV3-1/TRBV3-2	.	once	TRBJ1-2	TGTGCCAGCAGCCAAGAGAGGGGCTACACCTTC	CASSQERGYTF
TRBV7-9	.	.	TRBJ2-5	TGTGCCAGCAGCGCCGTAGAGACCCAGTACTTC	CASSAVETQYF
TRBV7-3	TRBD2	.	TRBJ2-1	TGTGCCAGCAGCTTAAAGCGGGGGGGCAGGTACAATGAGCAGTTCTTC	CASSLKRGGRYNEQFF
TRBV28	.	.	TRBJ2-7	TGTGCCAGCAGTTTACCCGCCGGCTACGAGCAGTACTTC	CASSLPAGYEQYF
TRBV4-3	.	.	TRBJ2-7	TGCGCCAGCAGCCAAGATAGGGCAGGCGTCTCCTACGAGCAGTACTTC	CASSQDRAGVSYEQYF
TRBV11-3	.	.	TRBJ2-5	TGTGCCAGCAGCGCCGCTAGGACGGCCCAAGAGACCCAGTACTTC	CASSAARTAQETQYF
TRBV28	.	.	TRBJ1-1	TGTGCCAGCAGTTTTATCTACGGAGCTTTCTTT	CASSFIYGAFF
TRBV19	.	.	TRBJ2-7	TGTGCCAGTAGTACGGGCAGGCAATTCGAGCAGTACTTC	CASSTGRQFEQYF
TRBV7-6	.	.	TRBJ2-6	TGTGCCAGCAGGAAGGCGGGTACCTTCTCTGGGGCCAACGTCCTGACTTTC	CASRKAGTFSGANVLTF
TRBV2	.	.	TRBJ2-7	TGTGCCAGCAGTGAAATCCGTGGGGCCAGTCCCTACGAGCAGTACTTC	CASSEIRGASPYEQYF
TRBV28	.	.	TRBJ2-3	TGTGCCAGCAGTCTTTTCCACAGGGATACGCAGTATTTT	CASSLFHRDTQYF
TRBV7-9	TRBD2	once	TRBJ2-1	TGTGCCAGCAGCGCGGGCGAGTTGCGGGAGTACAATGAGCAGTTCTTC	CASSAGELREYNEQFF
TRBV29-1	.	.	TRBJ2-3	TGCAGCGTTGAAGGGACATTCCTAGATACGCAGTATTTT	CSVEGTFLDTQYF
TRBV6-4	.	.	TRBJ1-2	TGTGCCAGCAGTGCTGGGGGCGGCTATGGCTACACCTTC	CASSAGGGYGYTF
TRBV25-1	TRBD1	.	TRBJ2-5	TGTGCCAGCGGATTGGGGACAGGGGGAGAGACCCAGTACTTC	CASGLGTGGETQYF
TRBV19	TRBD1	.	TRBJ2-7	TGTGCCAGTAGTTTACGGACAGGTACCTACGAGCAGTACTTC	CASSLRTGTYEQYF
TRBV7-8	.	.	TRBJ1-4	TGTGCCAGCGCCCCGGGACGCCCTCCTTTCGGTGAAAAACTGTTTTTT	CASAPGRPPFGEKLFF
TRBV18	.	.	TRBJ1-2	TGTGCCAGCTCACCACAGCCTGCCGCCAGCTCTAACTATGGCTACACCTTC	CASSPQPAASSNYGYTF
TRBV5-5	.	.	TRBJ1-1	TGTGCCAGCAGCCCGCGTGACACCGGGACAATCGGGGCTGAAGCTTTCTTT	CASSPRDTGTIGAEAFF
TRBV18	.	once	TRBJ2-2	TGTGCCAGCTCACCACCTAATTCAGGGCTAAGGGCCGGGGAGCTGTTTTTT	CASSPPNSGLRAGELFF
TRBV7-9	TRBD1	.	TRBJ2-7	TGTGCCAGCACCGCGGACAGGCCCTATGAGCAGTACTTC	CASTADRPYEQYF
TRBV5-5	TRBD2	.	TRBJ2-1	TGTGCCAGCAGCTTGTTCCTAGCGGGATTGAGTGAGCAGTTCTTC	CASSLFLAGLSEQFF
TRBV6-6	.	.	TRBJ1-2	TGTGCCAGCAACAACTACGGCCTTCGGTACACCTTC	CASNNYGLRYTF
TRBV2	TRBD1	.	TRBJ1-4	TGTGCCACCGGACAGGGGGCAACTAATGAAAAACTGTTTTTT	CATGQGATNEKLFF
TRBV19	.	.	TRBJ1-3	TGTGCCAGTAGTATAAAGGTCCACTCTGGAAACACCATATATTTT	CASSIKVHSGNTIYF
TRBV15	.	few	TRBJ2-1	TGTGCCACCAGCAGAGATAGGGTAGCGGTCAATGAGCAGTTCTTC	CATSRDRVAVNEQFF
TRBV9	TRBD2	.	TRBJ2-1	TGTGCCAGCAGCGACGGGACTAGCGGGACGGCTACCTACAATGAGCAGTTCTTC	CASSDGTSGTATYNEQFF
TRBV4-3	.	.	TRBJ2-2	TGCGCCAGCAGCCAAGAACTAGCATTAAACACCGGGGAGCTGTTTTTT	CASSQELALNTGELFF
TRBV7-6	.	.	TRBJ2-7	TGTGCCAGCAGCTTAGGGTCCCTATACGAGCAGTACTTC	CASSLGSLYEQYF
TRBV29-1	TRBD1	.	TRBJ2-3	TGCAGCGTTGGGGTTAGACAGGGGGATAGCACAGATACGCAGTATTTT	CSVGVRQGDSTDTQYF
TRBV4-3	TRBD1	.	TRBJ1-5	TGCGCCAGCAGCCAATACAGGGGTACCAATCAGCCCCAGCATTTT	CASSQYRGTNQPQHF
TRBV25-1	TRBD1	.	TRBJ2-1	TGTGCCAGCGGGGGGACAGGGGGTCCCAGTGAGCAGTTCTTC	CASGGTGGPSEQFF
TRBV5-4	TRBD1	.	TRBJ2-3	TGTGCCAGCAGCTCCGGACAGGTCTCCACAGATACGCAGTATTTT	CASSSGQVSTDTQYF
TRBV11-2	TRBD1	.	TRBJ1-1	TGTGCCAGCAGCGCCTGGACAGGGACTGAAGCTTTCTTT	CASSAWTGTEAFF
TRBV6-5	TRBD2	.	TRBJ2-3	TGTGCCAGCAGTTACAACTCGGGAGGCGGAGCAGATACGCAGTATTTT	CASSYNSGGGADTQYF
TRBV19	.	.	TRBJ2-3	TGTGCCAGTAGTATAGACTATCCGGCGGGGCCTACAGCGGAGAGCACAGATACGCAGTATTTT	CASSIDYPAGPTAESTDTQYF
TRBV4-1	.	many	TRBJ1-3	TGCGCCAGCAGCCCCCTCTTCCGGAGCTCTGGAAACACCATATATTTT	CASSPLFRSSGNTIYF
TRBV7-8	TRBD1	.	TRBJ2-7	TGTGCCAGCAGCTTAGAGGACAGGGGGCTTGGCTACGAGCAGTACTTC	CASSLEDRGLGYEQYF
TRBV5-8	TRBD1	.	TRBJ1-4	TGTGCCAGCAGTTCCGACAGGGTCAGGCGGGAAAAACTGTTTTTT	CASSSDRVRREKLFF
TRBV5-4	TRBD2	.	TRBJ2-5	TGTGCCAGCAGCTTGGGACTAGCGGGTGGCGAGACCCAGTACTTC	CASSLGLAGGETQYF
TRBV20-1	TRBD1	.	TRBJ2-1	TGCAGTGCTAGTCGGACAGGGCCCGGTCCGGAGCAGTTCTTC	CSASRTGPGPEQFF
TRBV19	TRBD1	.	TRBJ1-3	TGTGCCTGCAGGGACAGGGGAAACACCATATATTTT	CACRDRGNTIYF
TRBV6-4	.	once	TRBJ2-3	TGTGCCAGCAGCCCCAGGGCAGGGAGCACAGATACGCAGTATTTT	CASSPRAGSTDTQYF
TRBV9	TRBD1	.	TRBJ2-2	TGTGCCAGCAGCGTAGGACCTCAGGGGGCAACGGGCGGGGAGCTGTTTTTT	CASSVGPQGATGGELFF
TRBV28	.	.	TRBJ1-3	TGTGCCAGCAGTTTATCCACCTCTGGAAACACCATATATTTT	CASSLSTSGNTIYF
TRBV7-2	TRBD1	.	TRBJ1-1	TGTGCCAGCAGCTTCCGACAGGGGGCGCTGGGCACTGAAGCTTTCTTT	CASSFRQGALGTEAFF
TRBV6-4	.	few	TRBJ2-2	TGTGCCAGCAGTACAACTAACACCGGGGAGCTGTTTTTT	CASSTTNTGELFF
TRBV18	TRBD2	.	TRBJ2-3	TGTGCCAGCTCACCAAGCGCGGGAGTTACAGATACGCAGTATTTT	CASSPSAGVTDTQYF
TRBV18	TRBD1	once	TRBJ1-3	TGTGCCAGCTCACCGAGTTGGGGGACAGGGCTCACGATCTCTGGAAACACCATATATTTT	CASSPSWGTGLTISGNTIYF
TRBV7-2	.	.	TRBJ2-1	TGTGCCAGCAGCTTAAGGGGCGGAGCCTACAATGAGCAGTTCTTC	CASSLRGGAYNEQFF
TRBV11-2	.	.	TRBJ1-5	TGTGCCAGCAGCTTGGCCTATAATCAGCCCCAGCATTTT	CASSLAYNQPQHF
TRBV19	.	.	TRBJ1-5	TGTGCCAGTAGGGGGGGGCCTGGTACAAGTCAGCATTTT	CASRGGPGTSQHF
TRBV7-2	.	.	TRBJ2-1	TGTGCCAGCAGTCGACAGGTTATCTCCTACAATGAGCAGTTCTTC	CASSRQVISYNEQFF
TRBV6-5	.	.	TRBJ2-1	TGTGCCAGCAGTCGGGCCTACAATGAGCAGTTCTTC	CASSRAYNEQFF